This TCR beta chain was captured in a study of regulatory T cells in long-lasting Graves disease. Turning to the study itself: For a period under 3 months, newly diagnosed Graves' patients had taken antithyroid drugs. General study results and limits: Analyses excluded thyroid tissue, covering peripheral blood alone.

In regard to this clonotype: Its antigen is not identified.

CDR1 is SGHRS and CDR2 is YFSETQ in the germline V gene. The CDR3 is 16 residues long. V lost 0 bases and J lost 0, with 13 bases in between. For TCR beta, libraries came from iRepertoire HTBI primers and Arm-PCR of CDR3 regions. In the original analysis: In the combined samples, approximately 64 TRBV and more than 11 TRBJ segments were identified. TCRdb ran MiXCR on the multiplex PCR reads and lists one entry per CDR3 protein. The V and J calls were not made by the authors but by TCRdb's processing. The repertoire includes a few hundred thousand distinct CDR3 sequences, approximately 15% of them detected once, and under 10% sits in the top ten. Time point here: newly diagnosed GD, antithyroid drugs for less than 3 months. The TCR library was made from RNA extracted from PBMCs. Another study also made use of these data, one on T cells in Graves' hyperthyroidism and ophthalmopathy.

The clonotype originates from a man under 40 with Graves disease. The source material was peripheral blood mononuclear cells (PBMCs), sampled at new diagnosis, from a patient treated with antithyroid drugs. The chain uses TRBV5-1 and TRBJ2-7, with a possible D match to TRBD2 (6 bases). The CDR3 reads CASSLEAGILSYEQYF. CDR3 bases: TGCGCCAGCAGCTTGGAGGCGGGGATACTCTCCTACGAGCAGTACTTC.